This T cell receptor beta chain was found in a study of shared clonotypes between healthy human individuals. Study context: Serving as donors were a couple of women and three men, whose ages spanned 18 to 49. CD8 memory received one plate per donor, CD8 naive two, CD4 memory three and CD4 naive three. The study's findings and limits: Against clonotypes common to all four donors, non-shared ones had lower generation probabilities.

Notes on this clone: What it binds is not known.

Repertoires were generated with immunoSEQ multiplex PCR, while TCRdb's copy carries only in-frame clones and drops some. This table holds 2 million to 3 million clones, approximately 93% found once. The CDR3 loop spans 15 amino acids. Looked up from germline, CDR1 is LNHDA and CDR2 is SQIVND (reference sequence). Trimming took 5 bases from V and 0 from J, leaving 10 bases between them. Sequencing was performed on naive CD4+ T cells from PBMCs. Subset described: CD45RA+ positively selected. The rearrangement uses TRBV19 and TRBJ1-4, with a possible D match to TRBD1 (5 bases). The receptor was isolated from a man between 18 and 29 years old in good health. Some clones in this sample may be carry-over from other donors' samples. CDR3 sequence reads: CASSRQNPTNEKLFF. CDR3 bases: TGTGCCAGTAGTCGACAGAACCCAACTAATGAAAAACTGTTTTTT.